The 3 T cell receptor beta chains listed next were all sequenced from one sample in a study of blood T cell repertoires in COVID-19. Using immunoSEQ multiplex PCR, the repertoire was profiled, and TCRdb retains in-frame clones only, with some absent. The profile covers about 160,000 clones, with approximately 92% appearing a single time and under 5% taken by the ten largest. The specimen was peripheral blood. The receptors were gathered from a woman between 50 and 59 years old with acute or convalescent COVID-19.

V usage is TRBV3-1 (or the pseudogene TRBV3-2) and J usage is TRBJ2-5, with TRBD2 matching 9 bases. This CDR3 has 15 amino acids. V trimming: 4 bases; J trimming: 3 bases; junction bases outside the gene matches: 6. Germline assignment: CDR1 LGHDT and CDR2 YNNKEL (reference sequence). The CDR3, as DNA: TGTGCCAGCAGCCCTCAGGGACTAGCAGAAGAGACCCAGTACTTC. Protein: CASSPQGLAEETQYF.

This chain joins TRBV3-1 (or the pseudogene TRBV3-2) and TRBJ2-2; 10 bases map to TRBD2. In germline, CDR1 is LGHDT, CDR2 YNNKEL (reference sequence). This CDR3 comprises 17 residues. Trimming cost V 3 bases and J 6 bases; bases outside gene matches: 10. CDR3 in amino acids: CASSHRVGLAKPGELFF. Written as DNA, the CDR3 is TGTGCCAGCAGCCATCGAGTGGGACTAGCGAAACCCGGGGAGCTGTTTTTT.

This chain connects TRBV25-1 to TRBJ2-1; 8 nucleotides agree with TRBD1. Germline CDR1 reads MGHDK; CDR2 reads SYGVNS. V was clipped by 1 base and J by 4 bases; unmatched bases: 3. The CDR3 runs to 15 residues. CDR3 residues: CASSESDRGYNEQFF. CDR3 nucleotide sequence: TGTGCCAGCAGTGAATCCGACAGGGGATACAATGAGCAGTTCTTC.